The rows below give T cell receptor beta chains drawn from one sample of a study of T cell responses to AZD1222 COVID-19 vaccine. Assay used: immunoSEQ multiplex PCR; TCRdb lists only in-frame clones, some missing. This table has about 46,000 clones, roughly 90% appearing once. The material was peripheral blood, obtained 28 days after the second AZD1222 dose. Receptors originate from an adult who received the AZD1222 COVID-19 vaccine. Both conserved end residues are part of each CDR3.

V gene,J gene,CDR3 protein
TRBV5-1,TRBJ2-7,CASSLAAGITYEQYF
TRBV19,TRBJ2-5,CASSPGAKETQYF
TRBV25-1,TRBJ2-1,CASRDSVLHEQFF
TRBV5-1,TRBJ2-5,CASSPGQSKETQYF
TRBV3-1/TRBV3-2,TRBJ2-7,CASSQEWTGSYEQYF
TRBV5-1,TRBJ2-1,CASSSPTGFAPNEQFF
TRBV5-1,TRBJ2-1,CASSSGLAGVHNEQFF
TRBV28,TRBJ1-2,CASSPPGQGSRYTF
TRBV28,TRBJ2-7,CASSLWGQGTYEQYF
TRBV18,TRBJ1-6,CASSPAGAWNSPLHF
TRBV5-1,TRBJ1-5,CASSLDQGSQPQHF
TRBV5-1,TRBJ1-5,CASSLAGNQPQHF
TRBV6-1,TRBJ2-7,CASRPTSGIPGEQYF
TRBV19,TRBJ2-2,CASSTYREAGELFF
TRBV3-1/TRBV3-2,TRBJ2-7,CASSQGRYEQYF